The 28 T cell receptor beta chains below all came from one sample that was sequenced in a study of cytomegalovirus exposure and HLA in healthy donors. PCR used 60 Vbeta primers and 13 Jbeta primers. This table comes from immunoSEQ multiplex PCR, and its TCRdb copy is limited to in-frame clones, with some not included. This table holds approximately 91,000 clones, about two thirds found once. Sequencing was carried out using PBMCs. These receptors were obtained from a female donor in good health and CMV-seronegative.

This chain links TRBV19 with TRBJ1-5, with D perhaps TRBD1 (6 bases). Trimming left V 7 bases short and J 0 bases short, with 13 bases between. Germline V gives CDR1 LNHDA, CDR2 SQIVND (reference sequence). The length of the CDR3 is 15 residues. CDR3 amino acids: CASKLTGNSNQPQHF. Here the CDR3 DNA reads TGTGCCAGTAAGCTTACAGGGAATAGCAATCAGCCCCAGCATTTT. Complete variable domain (other parts from reference TRBV19 and TRBJ1-5): DGGITQSPKYLFRKEGQNVTLSCEQNLNHDAMYWYRQDPGQGLRLIYYSQIVNDFQKGDIAEGYSVSREKKESFPLTVTSAQKNPTAFYLCASKLTGNSNQPQHFGDGTRLSIL.

This chain links TRBV28 with TRBJ2-7, with 8 bases matching TRBD1. V gave up 3 bases and J gave up 6 bases; unmatched junction bases: 7. The CDR3 consists of 14 residues. Germline CDR1 MDHEN, CDR2 SYDVKM. In DNA form, the CDR3 reads TGTGCCAGCAGTTTCCCGACGACAGGGGTCGAGCAGTACTTC. Protein: CASSFPTTGVEQYF.

CDR3 nucleotide sequence: TGCGCCAGCAGCTTGTCGGGACAGGCCCACGAGCAGTACTTC. Translated, it gives CASSLSGQAHEQYF. This chain joins TRBV5-1 and TRBJ2-7, with 8 bases that match TRBD1. CDR3 length: 14 amino acids. J gave up 5 bases and V 1 base, and 5 bases lay outside the gene matches. Germline V gene lookup returns CDR1 SGHRS and CDR2 YFSETQ.

DNA for the CDR3: TGTGCCAGCAGTTACACAGGGGTGGTTGAAAAACTGTTTTTT. This sequence encodes CASSYTGVVEKLFF. The V call is TRBV6-6, the J call TRBJ1-4; 7 nucleotides align to TRBD1. The germline V gene has CDR1 MNHNY and CDR2 SVGAGI (reference sequence). V lost 2 bases to trimming and J lost 7 bases; unmatched junction nucleotides: 4. There are 14 residues in the CDR3.

The chain uses TRBV10-3 and TRBJ2-2; D gene unclear. Germline V CDR1 and CDR2: ENHRY, SYGVKD. V was trimmed by 6 bases and J by 2 bases, leaving 10 bases between them. The CDR3 extends over 14 amino acids. CDR3 nucleotide sequence: TGTGCCATCAGGGGTAGCAGTAACACCGGGGAGCTGTTTTTT. Amino acid sequence: CAIRGSSNTGELFF.

The V call is TRBV5-1, the J call TRBJ1-2; unclear D gene. This CDR3 spans 13 amino acids. V lost 0 bases and J lost 7, with 10 bases in between. The germline V gene encodes CDR1 SGHRS and CDR2 YFSETQ. CDR3: CASSLETEGGYTF. CDR3 DNA sequence: TGCGCCAGCAGCTTGGAGACCGAGGGTGGCTACACCTTC.

This rearrangement joins TRBV18 to TRBJ1-2; no reliable D call. The length of the CDR3 is 14 residues. CDR1 and CDR2 (germline): KGHSH, LQKENI. V was clipped by 2 bases and J by 2 bases, with 9 bases between them. Here the CDR3 reads CASSPSPENYGYTF. The DNA for the CDR3 is TGTGCCAGCTCACCATCTCCGGAGAACTATGGCTACACCTTC.

The chain couples TRBV25-1 to TRBJ1-3, with a weak D call TRBD1 (5 bases). This CDR3 is built from 16 residues. CDR1 MGHDK and CDR2 SYGVNS come from the germline V gene. V was shortened by 4 bases and J by 2 bases, with 15 bases between the two germline ends. The CDR3 is CASSAPGGIAGNTIYF. DNA of the CDR3: TGTGCCAGCAGTGCCCCCGGGGGGATTGCTGGAAACACCATATATTTT.

This clone was counted a few times. The chain carries TRBV28 and TRBJ1-5; D is possibly TRBD1 (6 bases). V was clipped by 10 bases and J by 4 bases, with 20 bases between them. This CDR3 is built from 15 residues. The germline gives CDR1 MDHEN, CDR2 SYDVKM. The CDR3 is CATHLPGHPNQPQHF. The DNA for the CDR3 is TGTGCCACGCATCTTCCGGGACACCCGAATCAGCCCCAGCATTTT.

This clone occurred a few times. The chain employs TRBV27 and TRBJ2-1, with D possibly TRBD2 on 6 matching bases. The CDR3 sequence is 15 residues long. Germline V CDR1 and CDR2: MNHEY, SMNVEV (reference sequence). V lost 5 bases, J lost 8 bases, and 19 bases lay in between. The CDR3 nucleotides read TGTGCCAGCAGTGCCCGACTAGTAGGGGCCCATGAGCAGTTCTTC. As protein: CASSARLVGAHEQFF.

CDR3 residues: CASSRGQQETQYF. The CDR3 DNA reads TGTGCCAGCAGCCGGGGTCAGCAAGAGACCCAGTACTTC. V is TRBV2 and J is TRBJ2-5; D may be TRBD2 (5 bases). V shed 6 bases and J shed 2 bases, with 10 bases lying between them. The germline V gene encodes CDR1 SNHLY and CDR2 FYNNEI. The CDR3 runs 13 residues. Full variable domain (rest looked up from reference TRBV2 and TRBJ2-5): EPEVTQTPSHQVTQMGQEVILRCVPISNHLYFYWYRQILGQKVEFLVSFYNNEISEKSEIFDDQFSVERPDGSNFTLKIRSTKLEDSAMYFCASSRGQQETQYFGPGTRLLVL.

This chain joins TRBV25-1 and TRBJ2-5; 10 positions match TRBD1. The trim removed 8 bases at V and 7 bases at J, leaving 13 bases unmatched. The germline V gene has CDR1 MGHDK and CDR2 SYGVNS. The CDR3 extends over 15 amino acids. For the CDR3, the DNA is TGTGCCAGCGCCGGGGGACAGGGGTACGTGGCGACCCAGTACTTC. Its protein is CASAGGQGYVATQYF.

CDR3 nucleotides: TGTGCCAGCAGCACCCACGAGTATGGCTACACCTTC. As protein: CASSTHEYGYTF. The chain has TRBV9 and TRBJ1-2; the D is unclear. Germline V gene lookup returns CDR1 SGDLS and CDR2 YYNGEE. CDR3 length: 12 residues. V dropped 4 bases and J dropped 5 bases, with 9 bases sitting between them.

The V and J genes are TRBV18 and TRBJ1-1; possible D gene TRBD1, 5 bases. Trimming left V 4 bases short and J 4 bases short, with 16 bases between. CDR1 and CDR2 (germline): KGHSH, LQKENI. The CDR3 totals 15 residues. The CDR3 coding sequence is TGTGCCAGCTCACGTGGGGCAGGTTTGGGCACTGAAGCTTTCTTT. It encodes CASSRGAGLGTEAFF.

The rearrangement joins TRBV5-6 to TRBJ1-2, with 10 bases fitting TRBD1. The CDR3 is made up of 13 amino acids. The V segment lost 3 bases and the J segment 5 bases; nucleotides outside the gene matches: 1. Germline-derived CDR1 and CDR2 are SGHDT and YYEEEE. The CDR3: CASSWDRGYGYTF. DNA of the CDR3: TGTGCCAGCAGCTGGGACAGGGGATATGGCTACACCTTC.

The chain joins TRBV6-5 to TRBJ2-5; 11 nucleotides line up with TRBD1. Near its end, the DNA agrees better with TRBJ2-7, so the J call may be wrong. Germline CDR1 is MNHEY and CDR2 is SVGAGI. The CDR3 contains 14 residues. For the CDR3, the DNA is TGTGCCAGCAGGGCTGGGACAGGGGGCTACGAGCAGTACTTC. This encodes CASRAGTGGYEQYF.

The chain employs TRBV7-2 and TRBJ2-7; possibly TRBD2 for D (6 bases). Germline values: CDR1 SGHTA, CDR2 FQGNSA. The CDR3 totals 16 residues. V lost 0 bases, J lost 2 bases, and 14 bases lay in between. CDR3 DNA sequence: TGTGCCAGCAGCTTAGCATCGGCTAGCGCTGCCTACGAGCAGTACTTC. This sequence encodes CASSLASASAAYEQYF.

The rearrangement links TRBV6-6 to TRBJ2-1; 7 bases are shared with TRBD1. The CDR3 is 11 amino acids. Germline CDR1 is MNHNY and CDR2 is SVGAGI (reference sequence). V lost 6 bases to trimming and J lost 10 bases; unmatched junction nucleotides: 3. CDR3 sequence (DNA): TGTGCCAGCAGGGGGGACAGAGAGCAGTTCTTC. Its protein is CASRGDREQFF.

This clone has only one observation. This chain uses TRBV7-2 with TRBJ1-3; a weak D match, TRBD1 (6 bases). In germline, CDR1 is SGHTA, CDR2 FQGNSA. Trimming removed 6 bases from V and 0 bases from J, with 9 bases in between. This CDR3 is built from 14 residues. DNA for the CDR3: TGTGCCAGCAGAGAACAGGGCTCTGGAAACACCATATATTTT. It yields the protein CASREQGSGNTIYF.

DNA for the CDR3: TGTGCCAGCAGCTTAGGCCTAGACAGGGGACCAGATACGCAGTATTTT. Its protein is CASSLGLDRGPDTQYF. The chain employs TRBV13 and TRBJ2-3, with 8 bases fitting TRBD1. Germline V gives CDR1 PRHDT, CDR2 FYEKMQ (reference sequence). The CDR3 spans 16 residues. The ends lost 0 bases at V and 4 bases at J; junction bases unmatched: 6.

J is TRBJ2-7 and V is TRBV5-1, with 9 bases identical to TRBD2. The junction had 9 bases not matched to a gene; V was cut back by 0 bases and J by 5 bases. The CDR3 spans 16 residues. Germline V gene data show CDR1 as SGHRS and CDR2 as YFSETQ. The CDR3 DNA reads TGCGCCAGCAGCTTGGGGGTGACTAGCGGTCTAGACGAGCAGTACTTC. As protein: CASSLGVTSGLDEQYF.

This rearrangement joins TRBV14 to TRBJ2-5; maybe TRBD2 (5 bases). Per the germline V gene, CDR1 is SGHDN and CDR2 is FVKESK. V was clipped by 5 bases and J by 5 bases, with 9 bases between them. The CDR3 is 12 residues long. CDR3 DNA: TGTGCCAGCAGCTATCAGCGGGAGACCCAGTACTTC. Protein sequence: CASSYQRETQYF. Variable domain in full (rest from reference TRBV14 and TRBJ2-5): EAGVTQFPSHSVIEKGQTVTLRCDPISGHDNLYWYRRVMGKEIKFLLHFVKESKQDESGMPNNRFLAERTGGTYSTLKVQPAELEDSGVYFCASSYQRETQYFGPGTRLLVL.

Remarks on this clone: The junction departs from germline at one end; a sequencing error may be responsible. This chain links TRBV7-9 with TRBJ2-7; no clear D gene. The CDR3 loop spans 14 amino acids. Germline V gene lookup returns CDR1 SEHNR and CDR2 FQNEAQ (reference sequence). Written as DNA, the CDR3 is TGTTCCAGCAGCTTTACCGGAGCCCTCGGCGAGCAGTACTTC. Its protein is CSSSFTGALGEQYF.

V is TRBV25-1 and J is TRBJ1-5, with unresolved D. The CDR3 has 15 residues. V lost 1 base and J lost 2, with 9 bases in between. The germline gives CDR1 MGHDK, CDR2 SYGVNS. This CDR3 is CASSESRVGNQPQHF. The CDR3 DNA follows: TGTGCCAGCAGTGAATCCCGAGTCGGCAATCAGCCCCAGCATTTT.

V gene TRBV5-8 combines with J gene TRBJ1-5, with D perhaps matching TRBD1 (5 bases). Between the trimmed V and J ends, which lost 2 bases and 3 bases, there was a span of 12 bases. CDR1 and CDR2 from the germline V gene are SGHTS and YDEGEE. CDR3 length: 15 amino acids. The CDR3 protein is CASSFGQTLNQPQHF. The CDR3 bases are TGTGCCAGCAGCTTCGGACAAACTCTCAATCAGCCCCAGCATTTT.

The rearrangement uses TRBV27 and TRBJ2-2, with D maybe TRBD1 (6 bases). V lost 5 bases to trimming and J lost 4 bases, with 11 bases between them. The CDR3 sequence is 14 residues long. CDR1 and CDR2 from the germline V gene are MNHEY and SMNVEV (reference sequence). CDR3 nucleotides: TGTGCCAGCAGTCGCAGGGGTATCACCGGGGAGCTGTTTTTT. This sequence encodes CASSRRGITGELFF.

Of note for this clone: Compared with germline, one end of the junction differs, possibly owing to a read error. The chain recombines TRBV9 with TRBJ2-1; 7 bases map to TRBD1. The germline V gene encodes CDR1 SGDLS and CDR2 YYNGEE. The CDR3 totals 18 residues. This CDR3 is CAISVAGQAMGSYNEQFF. The CDR3 DNA reads TGTGCCATCAGCGTAGCCGGACAGGCCATGGGATCCTACAATGAGCAGTTCTTC.

The chain combines TRBV19 with TRBJ1-2, with TRBD1 matching over 9 bases. CDR1 LNHDA and CDR2 SQIVND come from the germline V gene (reference sequence). This CDR3 contains 16 residues. Germline trimming cut 3 bases from V and 1 base from J; bases unmatched to any gene: 6. Here the CDR3 reads CASSIQTGGVNYGYTF. CDR3 DNA: TGTGCCAGTAGTATTCAAACAGGGGGCGTTAACTATGGCTACACCTTC.